These T cell receptor beta chains were read from a single sample in a study of HIV-infected children after antiretroviral therapy interruption. One entry per CDR3 protein results from TCRdb running MiXCR on the 3' RACE reads. The sample lists 30,000 to 50,000 distinct CDR3 sequences; about 7% were seen once. Sequencing was performed on CD45RA+ CD4+ T cells from PBMCs, pooled from several time points, taken from a donor given antiretroviral therapy, either interrupted or continuous. The receptors here all came from a pool of human donors with HIV. Each CDR3 is given with its conserved first and last residue. A D gene is named only where the DNA matches it firmly. Clone size, where shown, is once, few, many, or a class for clones that have expanded.

medium-sized	TRBV5-1	TRBJ2-7	TRBD1	TGCGCCAGCAGTTGGGACAGCAAAACCTACGAGCAGTACTTC	CASSWDSKTYEQYF
few	TRBV28	TRBJ1-1	.	TGTGCCAGCAGTTTACCCGGGACGGGTAACACTGAAGCTTTCTTT	CASSLPGTGNTEAFF
.	TRBV20-1	TRBJ1-5	TRBD1	TGCAGTGCTGGTCGACAGGGGTTTCGCAATCAGCCCCAGCATTTT	CSAGRQGFRNQPQHF
many	TRBV9	TRBJ1-2	.	TGTGCCAGCAGCCCCAAGTCCGGCGGGATTGGGACCTTCTATGGCTACACCTTC	CASSPKSGGIGTFYGYTF
many	TRBV5-1	TRBJ2-1	TRBD1	TGCGCCAGCAGTCCAGAGGGACAGTACAATGAGCAGTTCTTC	CASSPEGQYNEQFF
few	TRBV23-1	TRBJ2-1	.	TGCGCCAGCAGCCGGCAGGAGCTGTACAATGAGCAGTTCTTC	CASSRQELYNEQFF
.	TRBV9	TRBJ2-1	.	TGTGCCAGCAGCGTAGGACGCCCGTTCCCGGAAGGCTCCTACAATGAGCAGTTCTTC	CASSVGRPFPEGSYNEQFF
many	TRBV12-3/TRBV12-4	TRBJ1-4	TRBD1	TGTGCCAGCAGGATAACCGGGACAGGACCTGAAAAACTGTTTTTT	CASRITGTGPEKLFF
.	TRBV24-1	TRBJ2-7	.	TGTGCCACCAGTGACAGAACTGCCGAGCAGTACTTC	CATSDRTAEQYF
many	TRBV29-1	TRBJ2-6	.	TGCAGCGTCCAAGACAGATCTGGGGCCAACGTCCTGACTTTC	CSVQDRSGANVLTF
many	TRBV12-3/TRBV12-4	TRBJ2-2	.	TGTGCCAGCAGTTTAAGGACCGATAACACCGGGGAGCTGTTTTTT	CASSLRTDNTGELFF
many	TRBV12-3/TRBV12-4	TRBJ2-7	.	TGTGCCAGCAGTTTATGGTCTGTGGGGAGTCCCTACGAGCAGTACTTC	CASSLWSVGSPYEQYF
many	TRBV7-8	TRBJ2-7	TRBD2	TGTGCCAGCAGCTTGGGACTAGCGAAACACTACGTGCAGTACTTC	CASSLGLAKHYVQYF
.	TRBV20-1	TRBJ2-7	.	TGCAGTGCCATCCGTCCCAGGGGTCCGTACGAGCAGTACTTC	CSAIRPRGPYEQYF
few	TRBV28	TRBJ1-5	TRBD1	TGTGCCAGCAGTTCGATGGACAGGGGGAATCAGCCCCAGCATTTT	CASSSMDRGNQPQHF
many	TRBV20-1	TRBJ2-7	.	TGCAGTGCCTACCACAGCGAAACCTACGAGCAGTACTTC	CSAYHSETYEQYF
many	TRBV20-1	TRBJ2-7	.	TGCAGTGCTAGACGCCGGACGGGCTACGAGCAGTACTTC	CSARRRTGYEQYF
many	TRBV7-2	TRBJ1-4	.	TGTGCCAGCAGCCCCGGAAGGGGTATTGCAACTAATGAAAAACTGTTTTTT	CASSPGRGIATNEKLFF
many	TRBV23-1	TRBJ2-4	.	TGCGTCCTGGGTCTAGCCAAAAACATTCAGTACTTC	CVLGLAKNIQYF
many	TRBV11-1	TRBJ2-1	TRBD2	TGTGCCAGCAGTTTCGAGGGGAGGGACTATGCTGAGCAGTTCTTC	CASSFEGRDYAEQFF
.	TRBV5-5	TRBJ2-1	TRBD1	TGTGCCAGCAGCCGGGGACGTGGGGACAGGGGGCCCAATGAGCAGTTCTTC	CASSRGRGDRGPNEQFF
many	TRBV6-6	TRBJ2-1	.	TGTGCCAGCGTCCCAAGCCAGGGTACCCATGAGCAGTTCTTC	CASVPSQGTHEQFF
many	TRBV13	TRBJ2-3	TRBD2	TGTGCCAGCAGCTCCGAGCGGGGACTCACAGATACGCAGTATTTT	CASSSERGLTDTQYF